This TCR beta chain was documented in a study of siplizumab effects on memory and regulatory T cells. The CDR3 is made up of 12 amino acids. CDR1 and CDR2 from the germline V gene are MDHEN and SYDVKM. Trimming removed 4 bases at V and 3 bases at J, with 7 bases between. TCRdb's copy holds only in-frame clones and misses some; the assay was immunoSEQ multiplex PCR. Of just over 40,000 clones listed, 70% to 90% were seen once; the top ten hold less than 0.3%. About this clone itself: Its antigen remains unknown.

Study-wide results and caveats: The Treg-derived share of mappable alloreactive CD4+ clones averaged about 74% with siplizumab and about 30% in controls.

This receptor was identified in a human donor in good health. This chain links TRBV28 with TRBJ2-7, with D uncertain. The specimen was naive CD4+ T cells sorted from blood. The CDR3 DNA reads as TGTGCCAGCAGTTGGGCCGTCTACGAGCAGTACTTC. Amino acids: CASSWAVYEQYF.